Listed below are T cell receptor beta chains from one sample, sequenced in a study of shared clonotypes between healthy human individuals. Only in-frame clones appear in the TCRdb table, and some are missing; sequencing was by immunoSEQ multiplex PCR. The sample holds some 96,000 clones; around 43% are singletons and the top ten take roughly 16%. The sample consisted of PBMCs. The receptors were sampled from a woman in her 40s in good health. Some clones in this sample may be carry-over from other donors' samples. Both conserved end residues are part of each CDR3. Each record gives: CDR3 DNA, CDR3 protein, V gene, J gene, D gene, clone size. D genes are given only for firm matches. Clone size appears in some rows only: once, few, many, or a class for an expanded clone.

DNA: TGTGCCTGGGCTAGCGGGAGGGCTTACGAGCAGTACTTC
CDR3: CAWASGRAYEQYF
V: TRBV30
J: TRBJ2-7
D: TRBD2
size: many

DNA: TGTGCCAGCAGTTTTTCGGAACCCTGGGGAGCTTTCTTT
CDR3: CASSFSEPWGAFF
V: TRBV28
J: TRBJ1-1
D: .
size: .

DNA: TGTGCCAGCAGTCCTGGGGGGATTAATGAAAAACTGTTTTTT
CDR3: CASSPGGINEKLFF
V: TRBV28
J: TRBJ1-4
D: .
size: .

DNA: TGTGCCAGCAGTGAACGGGTTGGACAGCCCCAGCATTTT
CDR3: CASSERVGQPQHF
V: TRBV2
J: TRBJ1-5
D: .
size: .

DNA: TGTGCCAGCAGCCCCAGCTACTCTGGAAACACCATATATTTT
CDR3: CASSPSYSGNTIYF
V: TRBV11-2
J: TRBJ1-3
D: .
size: .

DNA: TGTGCCAGCAGCTGGGACAGGGGCTCCGGCGAGCAGTACTTC
CDR3: CASSWDRGSGEQYF
V: TRBV25-1
J: TRBJ2-7
D: TRBD1
size: .

DNA: TGTGCCACCGATACAGGGTTAGGTAATTCACCCCTCCACTTT
CDR3: CATDTGLGNSPLHF
V: TRBV6-1
J: TRBJ1-6
D: .
size: .

DNA: TGTGCCAGCAGCCGGGACAGGGACACAGATACGCAGTATTTT
CDR3: CASSRDRDTDTQYF
V: TRBV6-4
J: TRBJ2-3
D: TRBD1
size: few

DNA: TGCAGCGTTTCCGGGACAGGGGGCCTGGACGAGCAGTACTTC
CDR3: CSVSGTGGLDEQYF
V: TRBV29-1
J: TRBJ2-7
D: TRBD1
size: .

DNA: TGTGCCAGCAGTTCAGCATCCGGGGAGCTGTTTTTT
CDR3: CASSSASGELFF
V: TRBV28
J: TRBJ2-2
D: .
size: many

DNA: TGCGCCAGCAGCTTGGTGACAGGCTATCCCGGGGAGCAGTACTTC
CDR3: CASSLVTGYPGEQYF
V: TRBV5-1
J: TRBJ2-7
D: .
size: once

DNA: TGTGCCAGCTCACCACTTCCAGATACGCAGTATTTT
CDR3: CASSPLPDTQYF
V: TRBV18
J: TRBJ2-3
D: .
size: .

DNA: TGCAGCGTTGGCAGGGGGAACACTGAAGCTTTCTTT
CDR3: CSVGRGNTEAFF
V: TRBV29-1
J: TRBJ1-1
D: .
size: few

DNA: TGCGCCAGCAGCCAAGAGGGTTCGCGGCAGGGTTACACAGATACGCAGTATTTT
CDR3: CASSQEGSRQGYTDTQYF
V: TRBV4-3
J: TRBJ2-3
D: .
size: many

DNA: TGTGCCAGCAGCGTAGGGCAGACAGATACGCAGTATTTT
CDR3: CASSVGQTDTQYF
V: TRBV9
J: TRBJ2-3
D: .
size: .

DNA: TGTGCCAGCAGCTCCGATAGTCGCTTCTACAATGAGCAGTTCTTC
CDR3: CASSSDSRFYNEQFF
V: TRBV13
J: TRBJ2-1
D: .
size: .

DNA: TGTGCCAGCAGCATGGGAGGTTGGACAGATACGCAGTATTTT
CDR3: CASSMGGWTDTQYF
V: TRBV7-2
J: TRBJ2-3
D: .
size: .

DNA: TGTGCCAGCAGTTTAGCGGGAGGATACGAGCAGTACTTC
CDR3: CASSLAGGYEQYF
V: TRBV6-5
J: TRBJ2-7
D: TRBD2
size: .

DNA: TGTGCCAGCAGTGAAACGGGGGCTCAGGATATCTATGGCTACACCTTC
CDR3: CASSETGAQDIYGYTF
V: TRBV6-4
J: TRBJ1-2
D: .
size: .

DNA: TGCAGCGTTGTCATCCAGAGTGGCCACGAGCAGTACTTC
CDR3: CSVVIQSGHEQYF
V: TRBV29-1
J: TRBJ2-7
D: .
size: many

DNA: TGTGCCAGCAGACTAGGACTGGTAGATACGCAGTATTTT
CDR3: CASRLGLVDTQYF
V: TRBV2
J: TRBJ2-3
D: .
size: .

DNA: TGTGCCTGGAGTGTAAGATTGAGTCCCCGCAGGGGTGAAATGAACACTGAAGCTTTCTTT
CDR3: CAWSVRLSPRRGEMNTEAFF
V: TRBV30
J: TRBJ1-1
D: .
size: .

DNA: TGTGCCAGCAGATTAACAGTTAGCACAGATACGCAGTATTTT
CDR3: CASRLTVSTDTQYF
V: TRBV6-1
J: TRBJ2-3
D: .
size: .